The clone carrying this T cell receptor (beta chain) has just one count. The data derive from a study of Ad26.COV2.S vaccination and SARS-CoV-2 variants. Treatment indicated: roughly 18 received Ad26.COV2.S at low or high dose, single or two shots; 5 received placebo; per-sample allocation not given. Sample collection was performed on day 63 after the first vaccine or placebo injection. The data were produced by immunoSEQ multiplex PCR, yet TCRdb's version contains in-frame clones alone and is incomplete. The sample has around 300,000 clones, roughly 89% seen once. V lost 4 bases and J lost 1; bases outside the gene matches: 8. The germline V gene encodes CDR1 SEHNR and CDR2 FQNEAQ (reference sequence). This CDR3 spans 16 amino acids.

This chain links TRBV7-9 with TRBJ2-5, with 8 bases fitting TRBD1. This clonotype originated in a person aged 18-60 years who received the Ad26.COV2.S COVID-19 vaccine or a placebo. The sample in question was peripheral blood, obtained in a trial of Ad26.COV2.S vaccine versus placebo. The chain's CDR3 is CASSSPSGGPQETQYF. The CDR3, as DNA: TGTGCCAGCAGCTCCCCCTCAGGGGGCCCCCAAGAGACCCAGTACTTC.